The clone carrying this T cell receptor (beta chain) was seen more than once but under ten times. Antigen unknown. V was cut by 3 bases and J by 1 base, with 6 bases left in between. Germline CDR1 SQVTM, CDR2 ANQGSEA. The CDR3 consists of 12 residues. These data come from a study of T cells after yellow fever vaccination. Study-level information: SMART-Seq v4 Ultra Low Input handled preparation of low-cell-number fractions. Study-level results: A limited proportion of clonotypes was detected within both the CD4 and CD8 compartments.

For TCR, cDNA came from 5'RACE template switching, which added a universal primer site and UMIs. MiXCR was run by TCRdb on the 5' RACE reads, yielding one entry per CDR3 protein. The top ten hold 23% of the sample, which has a few hundred thousand distinct CDR3 sequences, around 3.9% seen once. The sequences come from PBMCs, collected on the day of the yellow fever booster vaccination. The chain recombines TRBV29-1 with TRBJ1-1; D not certain. This TCR came from a man aged 18 to 35 who received the YFV17D yellow fever vaccine. This CDR3 reads CSVDWTNTEAFF. The CDR3 DNA is TGCAGCGTTGATTGGACGAACACTGAAGCTTTCTTT.